Included here is one TCR beta chain sequence, with context. What it binds is unknown. This same CDR3 is encoded by further DNA sequences in the sample. The data were taken from a study of shared clonotypes between healthy human individuals. The wider study: Each donor's CD4 naive and CD4 memory cells filled three plates apiece, CD8 naive two, and CD8 memory one.

Study results and caveats: Naive CD4 clonotypes overlapped across a few donors at 4.5% to 5.5%.

Every immunoSEQ plate was one replicate of a subset's evenly spread DNA. TCRdb's table, derived via immunoSEQ multiplex PCR, lists solely in-frame clones and lacks some. The table lists approximately 350,000 clones, about 96% of them singletons. What was sequenced was memory CD8+ T cells sorted from blood. The subset is: CD45RO+ cells pooled with CCR7-negative TemRA cells. The TCR comes from a man aged 25 to 40 in good health.

CDR3 sequence: CASSGTSLYNEQFF. Written as DNA, the CDR3 is TGTGCCAGCTCCGGGACTAGCCTTTACAATGAGCAGTTCTTC. The chain is built from TRBV27 and TRBJ2-1, with 9 nucleotides matching TRBD2. V was pared by 8 bases and J by 4 bases, with 6 bases of the junction left unmatched. The germline V gene has CDR1 MNHEY and CDR2 SMNVEV (reference sequence). This CDR3 region has 14 residues.